Listed below are T cell receptor beta chains from one sample, sequenced in a study of shared clonotypes between healthy human individuals. Clones were sequenced by immunoSEQ multiplex PCR, and TCRdb holds only the in-frame ones, with some missing. The data contain about 1.1 million clones, about 80% of them singletons. The sample comprised memory CD4+ T cells from PBMCs. The receptors were sampled from a man between 18 and 29 years old in good health. Some clones in this sample may be carry-over from other donors' samples. Each CDR3 is given with its conserved first and last residue. D genes are given only for firm matches. Not all rows give a size; the values are once, few, many and, for expanded clones, a class.

TGTGCCAGCAGCAGGACTAGCGGGCCTCCCTTTCGGTTCTTC	CASSRTSGPPFRFF	.	14	TRBD2	TRBJ2-1	TRBV27
TGTGCCAGCAGTCAGGATACCCACGAGCTGTTTTTT	CASSQDTHELFF	few	12	.	TRBJ2-2	TRBV6-5
TGTGCCAGCAGGGGCGGTACGTACTCCTACGAGCAGTACTTC	CASRGGTYSYEQYF	.	14	.	TRBJ2-7	TRBV28
TGTGCCAGCAGTGGGGGACCGGACCTTGAAGCTTTCTTT	CASSGGPDLEAFF	many	13	.	TRBJ1-1	TRBV2
TGTGCCAGCTCACCATACACAGGGGTCTCTGGAAACACCATATATTTT	CASSPYTGVSGNTIYF	.	16	TRBD1	TRBJ1-3	TRBV18
TGTGCCTGGAGCAAAGTCCCCAAAAACATTCAGTACTTC	CAWSKVPKNIQYF	.	13	.	TRBJ2-4	TRBV30
TGTGCCAGCAGTTTCCAGGACTACCCCGCTCGTACGCAGTATTTT	CASSFQDYPARTQYF	.	15	.	TRBJ2-3	TRBV27
TGTGCCAGCAGTTACTACATTTCCAATTACGAGCAGTACTTC	CASSYYISNYEQYF	.	14	.	TRBJ2-7	TRBV6-6
TGTGCCAGCAGTTTTGCCCTAACCGAGGGGGACACTGAAGCTTTCTTT	CASSFALTEGDTEAFF	.	16	.	TRBJ1-1	TRBV28
TGTGCCAGCAGCCGGAGTCGCTCTGGAAACACCATATATTTT	CASSRSRSGNTIYF	few	14	.	TRBJ1-3	TRBV14
TGTGCCACCGGGACAGTGAACTTAGAGACCCAGTACTTC	CATGTVNLETQYF	.	13	TRBD1	TRBJ2-5	TRBV15
TGTGCCAGCAGCGAATTAATAGGGCTGGAGCAGTATTTT	CASSELIGLEQYF	once	13	.	TRBJ2-3	TRBV7-3
TGTGCCAGCAGCCCCCCTAACACTGAAGCTTTCTTT	CASSPPNTEAFF	.	12	.	TRBJ1-1	TRBV13
TGTGCCAGCAGTTACGGGGGGATGGGTCAAGAGACCCAGTACTTC	CASSYGGMGQETQYF	.	15	.	TRBJ2-5	TRBV6-6
TGTGCCAGTAGCTCGGCGGGAGGCATGTACAATGAGCAGTTCTTC	CASSSAGGMYNEQFF	.	15	TRBD2	TRBJ2-1	TRBV19
TGTGCCAGCAGCTTAGGAGTTGAATACGAGCAGTACTTC	CASSLGVEYEQYF	few	13	.	TRBJ2-7	TRBV11-1
TGCGCCAGCAGCTGGAACGCGGGACAGGGGGCAGGTGGCTACACCTTC	CASSWNAGQGAGGYTF	.	16	TRBD1	TRBJ1-2	TRBV5-1
TGTGCCAGCAGCTTAGCGCTTCGGGGGTACGAGCAGTACTTC	CASSLALRGYEQYF	.	14	.	TRBJ2-7	TRBV7-8
TGTGCCAGCAGCTTAACGGAGCAACAGGGTGGTCAGCCCCAGCATTTT	CASSLTEQQGGQPQHF	.	16	.	TRBJ1-5	TRBV7-3
TGTGCCAGCAGCCCAGAACCCCCCTTTCTGGACACTGAAGCTTTCTTT	CASSPEPPFLDTEAFF	.	16	.	TRBJ1-1	TRBV7-8
TGTGCCAGCAGTGTACCCGGGACAGGGGGCGTCTATGGCTACACCTTC	CASSVPGTGGVYGYTF	.	16	TRBD1	TRBJ1-2	TRBV28
TGTGCCAGCAGTGAAGCTAGGCTGAAAGAAGCTTTCTTT	CASSEARLKEAFF	.	13	.	TRBJ1-1	TRBV6-1
TGTGCCAGCAGCCCCTTAGCGGGAGGAGAGAGCACAGATACGCAGTATTTT	CASSPLAGGESTDTQYF	.	17	TRBD2	TRBJ2-3	TRBV7-6
TGTGCCAGCAGCCAAGATAGTAGGGGGAGCACAGATACGCAGTATTTT	CASSQDSRGSTDTQYF	.	16	.	TRBJ2-3	TRBV4-2
TGTGCTAGTGGCCCTGGGCCAGATACGCAGTATTTT	CASGPGPDTQYF	.	12	.	TRBJ2-3	TRBV12-5
TGTGCCTCGGGGGTCGGCGGGGGTTTAAATACGCAGTATTTT	CASGVGGGLNTQYF	.	14	TRBD2	TRBJ2-3	TRBV7-6
TGTGCCAGCAGCGATAGATTGAACACTGAAGCTTTCTTT	CASSDRLNTEAFF	once	13	.	TRBJ1-1	TRBV9
TGTGCCAGCTCACCAGCCGATAACCAGCCCCAGCATTTT	CASSPADNQPQHF	.	13	.	TRBJ1-5	TRBV18
TGTGCCAGCAGCCGGGACAGGGGAACAGATACGCAGTATTTT	CASSRDRGTDTQYF	.	14	TRBD1	TRBJ2-3	TRBV28
TGTGCCACCTATCCGGCAGGTTCCAGCAATCAGCCCCAGCATTTT	CATYPAGSSNQPQHF	many	15	.	TRBJ1-5	TRBV15
TGTGCCAGCAGCCCCCGGGGGACTAGCGGAAGCTCCCACGAGCAGTACTTC	CASSPRGTSGSSHEQYF	.	17	TRBD2	TRBJ2-7	TRBV5-4
TGTGCCAGCAGAAGCTTTCTCTCTGGGGCCAACGTCCTGACTTTC	CASRSFLSGANVLTF	.	15	.	TRBJ2-6	TRBV2
TGCGCCAGCAGGGGGACAGCGGGCTTAGTCAAAAACATTCAGTACTTC	CASRGTAGLVKNIQYF	.	16	.	TRBJ2-4	TRBV10-1
TGTGCCAGCAGTGAAAGTGTGGCGAACACTGAAGCTTTCTTT	CASSESVANTEAFF	few	14	.	TRBJ1-1	TRBV6-1
TGCGCCAGCAGCTTGGTTTCGGGGGTGAACACTGAAGCTTTCTTT	CASSLVSGVNTEAFF	.	15	.	TRBJ1-1	TRBV5-1
TGTGCCAGCTCACCAATGCGGACTGGAGAGACCCAGTACTTC	CASSPMRTGETQYF	.	14	.	TRBJ2-5	TRBV18
TGTGCCAGCATGGGGGGCAGGGGGCGTGAGACCCAGTACTTC	CASMGGRGRETQYF	.	14	TRBD1	TRBJ2-5	TRBV2
TGTGCCAGTAGTACCATTGGCCCGTCGAAACAGGGTGCTAACTATGGCTACACCTTC	CASSTIGPSKQGANYGYTF	.	19	.	TRBJ1-2	TRBV19
TGTGCCTGGTACCGACTAGCGGGAGGTTCAAATGAGCAGTTCTTC	CAWYRLAGGSNEQFF	.	15	TRBD2	TRBJ2-1	TRBV30
TGCGCCAGCACCCCGGACAGGACCAGCATCTATGGCTACACCTTC	CASTPDRTSIYGYTF	.	15	TRBD1	TRBJ1-2	TRBV5-1
TGTGCCAGCAGTTCTACGACCTCTGGGGCCAACGTCCTGACTTTC	CASSSTTSGANVLTF	.	15	.	TRBJ2-6	TRBV28
TGCAGCGCCCAACCAGGAACCGGGGAGCTGTTTTTT	CSAQPGTGELFF	.	12	.	TRBJ2-2	TRBV29-1
TGTGCCAGCAGCCAGGGGGGGCTAGCGGGAGTCTACGAGCAGTACTTC	CASSQGGLAGVYEQYF	.	16	TRBD2	TRBJ2-7	TRBV4-2
TGTGCCAGCAGCTTAGCTTGGCCGGGGCCCTACGAGCAGTACTTC	CASSLAWPGPYEQYF	.	15	.	TRBJ2-7	TRBV7-2
TGTGCCACCAGCAGGGAACAGGGGGTGTTGGGCTACACCTTC	CATSREQGVLGYTF	.	14	TRBD1	TRBJ1-2	TRBV15
TGCGCCAGTTCAACGGGACAGGACACAGATACGCAGTATTTT	CASSTGQDTDTQYF	once	14	TRBD1	TRBJ2-3	TRBV5-1
TGCGCCAGCAGCTTGGGCCTGACTAGCGGGACTGAGAATGAGCAGTTCTTC	CASSLGLTSGTENEQFF	few	17	TRBD2	TRBJ2-1	TRBV5-1
TGCGCCAGCAGCCCAATGGGACTAGGTGTGAATGAGCAGTTCTTC	CASSPMGLGVNEQFF	.	15	TRBD2	TRBJ2-1	TRBV4-1
TGTGCCAGCAGCCCGGGACTAGCGGGAGGTAACACCGGGGAGCTGTTTTTT	CASSPGLAGGNTGELFF	.	17	TRBD2	TRBJ2-2	TRBV5-6
TGTGCCAGCAGTGGGACAGGGAGAGGAACTGAAGCTTTCTTT	CASSGTGRGTEAFF	.	14	TRBD1	TRBJ1-1	TRBV28
TGTGCCAGCAGTTTAATGACGGTTATTAATAGCAATCAGCCCCAGCATTTT	CASSLMTVINSNQPQHF	.	17	.	TRBJ1-5	TRBV28
TGTGCCTTTTCAACCGGGACGGGGAGTACAGATACGCAGTATTTT	CAFSTGTGSTDTQYF	.	15	.	TRBJ2-3	TRBV30
TGTGCCAGCAGTTTACGGGCAGAAGCTTTCTTT	CASSLRAEAFF	few	11	.	TRBJ1-1	TRBV28
TGTGCCAGCAGTAACACACAGGGGGCCAATCAGCCCCAGCATTTT	CASSNTQGANQPQHF	few	15	TRBD1	TRBJ1-5	TRBV6-1
TGTGCCAGCAGCTTCCGGGACAGGGGTACTGAAGCTTTCTTT	CASSFRDRGTEAFF	.	14	TRBD1	TRBJ1-1	TRBV5-6
TGTGCCAGCAGCTTTGGGGGGACTTTCTCTGGAAACACCATATATTTT	CASSFGGTFSGNTIYF	.	16	.	TRBJ1-3	TRBV5-4
TGTGCCAGCAGAGACAGGCGGCACAATGAGCAGTTCTTC	CASRDRRHNEQFF	.	13	.	TRBJ2-1	TRBV21-1
TGTGCCAGCAGCACGACCGCAGGGAATGCGAATGAGCAGTTCTTC	CASSTTAGNANEQFF	.	15	.	TRBJ2-1	TRBV9